A single TCR beta chain is shown here with its context. Its antigen is currently unknown. Germline V CDR1 and CDR2: MGHRA, YSYEKL. V dropped 3 bases and J dropped 1 base, with 13 bases sitting between them. This CDR3 is built from 16 residues. This sample stems from a study of PD-L1 blockade in urothelial cancer. Looking at the study overall: The study recovered a median of 141,255 T cells per blood sample.

Some clones are missing from TCRdb's copy, which holds only in-frame ones; the method was immunoSEQ multiplex PCR. The repertoire holds 100,000 or so clones, with approximately 91% as singletons. Sampling of each patient yielded between 1 and 8 specimens, collected pretreatment and on-treatment. Regarding the study as a whole: Patients with durable benefit had greater blood expansion of tumor-associated TCR clones 3 weeks into treatment.

The chain joins TRBV4-1 to TRBJ2-1, with D tentatively TRBD2 (5 bases). This receptor was obtained from a woman at least 80 years old with urothelial cancer. Sample: PBMCs, taken around atezolizumab (anti-PD-L1) treatment. The CDR3 spells CASSHTGRGSYNEQFF. In DNA form, the CDR3 reads TGCGCCAGCAGCCATACCGGACGCGGGTCCTACAATGAGCAGTTCTTC.